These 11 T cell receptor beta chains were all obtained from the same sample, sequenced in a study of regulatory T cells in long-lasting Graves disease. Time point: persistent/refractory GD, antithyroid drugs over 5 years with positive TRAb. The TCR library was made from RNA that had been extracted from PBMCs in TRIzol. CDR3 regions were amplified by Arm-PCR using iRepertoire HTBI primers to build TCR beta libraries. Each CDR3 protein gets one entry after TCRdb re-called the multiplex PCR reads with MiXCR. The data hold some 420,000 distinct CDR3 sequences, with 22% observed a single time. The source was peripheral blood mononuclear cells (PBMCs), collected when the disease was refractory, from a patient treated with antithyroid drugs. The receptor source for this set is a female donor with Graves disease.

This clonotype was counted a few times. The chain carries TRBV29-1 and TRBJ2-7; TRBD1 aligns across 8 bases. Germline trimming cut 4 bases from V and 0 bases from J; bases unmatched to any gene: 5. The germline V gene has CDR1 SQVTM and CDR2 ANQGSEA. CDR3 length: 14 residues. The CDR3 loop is CSVGGGQGSYEQYF. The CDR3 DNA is TGCAGCGTTGGCGGAGGACAGGGCTCCTACGAGCAGTACTTC.

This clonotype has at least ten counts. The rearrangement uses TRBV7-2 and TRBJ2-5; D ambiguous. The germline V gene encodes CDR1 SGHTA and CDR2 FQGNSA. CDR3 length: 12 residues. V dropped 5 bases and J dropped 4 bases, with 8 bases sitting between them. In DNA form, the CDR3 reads TGTGCCAGCAGCCAAACGGGAGAGACCCAGTACTTC. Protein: CASSQTGETQYF.

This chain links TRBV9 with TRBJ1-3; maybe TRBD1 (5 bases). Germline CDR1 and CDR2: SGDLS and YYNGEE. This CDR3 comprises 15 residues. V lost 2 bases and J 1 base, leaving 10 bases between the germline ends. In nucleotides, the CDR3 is TGTGCCAGCAGCGTCTCGCAGGGTTCTGGAAACACCATATATTTT. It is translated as CASSVSQGSGNTIYF. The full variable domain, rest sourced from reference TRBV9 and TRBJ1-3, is DSGVTQTPKHLITATGQRVTLRCSPRSGDLSVYWYQQSLDQGLQFLIQYYNGEERAKGNILERFSAQQFPDLHSELNLSSLELGDSALYFCASSVSQGSGNTIYFGEGSWLTVV.

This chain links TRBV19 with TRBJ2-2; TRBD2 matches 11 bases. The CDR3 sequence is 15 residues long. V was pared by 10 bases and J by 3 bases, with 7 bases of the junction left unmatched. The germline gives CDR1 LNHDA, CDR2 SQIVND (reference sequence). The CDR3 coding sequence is TGTGCCACATCACTAGCGGGGGCACACACCGGGGAGCTGTTTTTT. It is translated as CATSLAGAHTGELFF.

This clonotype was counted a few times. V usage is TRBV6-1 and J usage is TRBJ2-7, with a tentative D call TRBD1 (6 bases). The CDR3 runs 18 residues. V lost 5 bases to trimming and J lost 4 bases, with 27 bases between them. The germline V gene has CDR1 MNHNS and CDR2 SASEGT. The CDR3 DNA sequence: TGTGCCAGCAGTACCCCCTCGGGGCTGGGGGCAAGGGAGTACGAGCAGTACTTC. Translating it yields CASSTPSGLGAREYEQYF.

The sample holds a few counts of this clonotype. In DNA, the CDR3 is TGCAGTGCTTCCGGTGCGGGAAACACTGAAGCTTTCTTT. Translated, it gives CSASGAGNTEAFF. The J gene is TRBJ1-1, the V gene TRBV20-1; no definite D call. This CDR3 spans 13 amino acids. V lost 5 bases and J 2 bases, leaving 12 bases between the germline ends. Looked up from germline, CDR1 is DFQATT and CDR2 is SNEGSKA (reference sequence).

CDR3 sequence: CASSPETGGLADTQYF. CDR3 DNA: TGTGCCAGCAGTCCCGAGACAGGGGGGTTGGCAGATACGCAGTATTTT. The rearrangement links TRBV28 to TRBJ2-3, with 9 bases that match TRBD1. CDR1 and CDR2 from the germline V gene are MDHEN and SYDVKM. The CDR3 covers 16 residues. J lost 4 bases, V lost 5 bases, and 10 bases had no gene match.

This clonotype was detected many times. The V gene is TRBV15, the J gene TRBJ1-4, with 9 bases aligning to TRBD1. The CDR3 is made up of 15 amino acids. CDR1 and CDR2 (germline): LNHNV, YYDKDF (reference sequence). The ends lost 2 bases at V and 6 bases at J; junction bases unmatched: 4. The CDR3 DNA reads TGTGCCACCAGCAGAAGGGGACAGGGTCATGAAAAACTGTTTTTT. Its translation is CATSRRGQGHEKLFF.

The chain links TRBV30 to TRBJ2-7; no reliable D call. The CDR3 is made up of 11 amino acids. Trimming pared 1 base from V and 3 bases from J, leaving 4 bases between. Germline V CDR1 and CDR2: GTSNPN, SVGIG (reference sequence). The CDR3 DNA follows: TGTGCCTGGAGTGGAATCTACGAGCAGTACTTC. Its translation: CAWSGIYEQYF.

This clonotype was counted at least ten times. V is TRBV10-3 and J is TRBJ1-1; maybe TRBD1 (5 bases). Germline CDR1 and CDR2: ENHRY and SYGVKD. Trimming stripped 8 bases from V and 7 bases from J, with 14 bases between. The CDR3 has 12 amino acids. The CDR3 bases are TGTGCCATCGGGACTCGGAGAGGTGAAGCTTTCTTT. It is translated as CAIGTRRGEAFF.

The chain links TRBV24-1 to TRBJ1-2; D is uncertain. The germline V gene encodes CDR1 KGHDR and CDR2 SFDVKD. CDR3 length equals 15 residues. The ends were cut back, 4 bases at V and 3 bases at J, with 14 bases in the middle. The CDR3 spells CATSEPSGGDYGYTF. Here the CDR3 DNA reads TGTGCCACCAGTGAACCCTCGGGAGGAGACTATGGCTACACCTTC.